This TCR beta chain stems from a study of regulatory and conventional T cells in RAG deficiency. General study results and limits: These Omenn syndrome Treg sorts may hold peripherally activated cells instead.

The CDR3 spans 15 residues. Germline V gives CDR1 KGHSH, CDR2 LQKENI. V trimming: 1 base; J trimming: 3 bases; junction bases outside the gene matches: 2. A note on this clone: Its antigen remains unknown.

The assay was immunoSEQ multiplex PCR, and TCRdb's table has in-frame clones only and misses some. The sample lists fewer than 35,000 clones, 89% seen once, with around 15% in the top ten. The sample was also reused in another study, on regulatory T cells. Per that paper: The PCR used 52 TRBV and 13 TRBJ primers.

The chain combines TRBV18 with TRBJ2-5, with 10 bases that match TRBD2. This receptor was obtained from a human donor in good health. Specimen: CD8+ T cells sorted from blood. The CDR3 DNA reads TGTGCCAGCTCACCACTGGGGACTAGCGAAGAGACCCAGTACTTC. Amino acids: CASSPLGTSEETQYF.